Reported below is one T cell receptor (beta chain). This specimen comes from a study of control samples from healthy donors and cancer patients. TCRdb keeps only in-frame clones here, not all; method: immunoSEQ multiplex PCR. This sample carries 110,000 or so clones, around nine tenths of them seen once, and the ten largest clones take roughly 4%. The CDR3 extends over 15 amino acids. After removal of 0 bases from V and 9 bases from J, the junction contained 5 bases not matched to a gene. Germline CDR1 is LGHDT and CDR2 is YNNKEL (reference sequence). The clonotype comes from a human donor in good health. The donor label of this sample is uncertain. The sample was blood. The V gene is TRBV3-1 (or the pseudogene TRBV3-2), the J gene TRBJ2-4, with TRBD1 matching over 10 bases. Here the CDR3 DNA reads TGTGCCAGCAGCCAAGACCGGACAGGGGGTGTCATTCAGTACTTC. As protein: CASSQDRTGGVIQYF.